This T cell receptor beta chain was documented in a study of glioma-infiltrating T cells. Study results and limitations: Very few CDR3 sequences were shared between tissue and blood.

On this clonotype itself: What it binds is not known.

The iRepertoire nested amplicon-rescue multiplex PCR amplified TCR alpha and beta CDR3s from RNA. TCRdb itself ran the multiplex PCR reads through MiXCR, one entry per CDR3 protein. The sample contains 4,500 to 7,000 distinct CDR3 sequences, roughly 47% of which appear only once. V was clipped by 1 base and J by 5 bases; unmatched bases: 11. The CDR3 is made up of 17 amino acids. The germline V gene encodes CDR1 MGHRA and CDR2 YSYEKL. The TCR was taken from a human donor with low-grade glioma or glioblastoma, undergoing nonglioma brain surgery, or in good health (not recorded which). Material for sequencing was glioma tissue, nonneoplastic brain tissue, or PBMCs (not recorded which). The chain couples TRBV4-1 to TRBJ1-5, with TRBD1 identical over 7 bases. CDR3 DNA sequence: TGCGCCAGCAGCCAAGGGCCTCAGACAGGGCTTTATCAGCCCCAGCATTTT. Translation: CASSQGPQTGLYQPQHF.